These T cell receptor beta chains were read from a single sample in a study of blood T cell repertoires in COVID-19. Sequencing used immunoSEQ multiplex PCR; TCRdb keeps in-frame clones, though not all of them. This table has 350,000 to 550,000 clones, approximately 90% appearing once. The sample comprised peripheral blood. Source of these receptors: a woman aged 30 to 39 with acute or convalescent COVID-19. CDR3s include the opening cysteine and the closing phenylalanine or tryptophan. Each record gives: J gene, clone size, V gene, D gene, CDR3 DNA, CDR3 protein. The D gene is left open where the match is weak. Only some rows state a clone size, as once, few, many or a class for expanded clones.

j_gene: TRBJ1-4; abundance: .; v_gene: TRBV29-1; d_gene: TRBD1; CDR3nt: TGCAGCGTTGACCAGGGGGATGAAAAACTGTTTTTT; CDR3aa: CSVDQGDEKLFF
j_gene: TRBJ1-6; abundance: .; v_gene: TRBV5-4; d_gene: .; CDR3nt: TGTGCCAGCAGCTTCTTGCAGAACCACAATTCACCCCTCCACTTT; CDR3aa: CASSFLQNHNSPLHF
j_gene: TRBJ1-1; abundance: .; v_gene: TRBV5-4; d_gene: TRBD1; CDR3nt: TGTGCCAGCAGCAAACAGGGACAGGGGAACACTGAAGCTTTCTTT; CDR3aa: CASSKQGQGNTEAFF
j_gene: TRBJ1-1; abundance: .; v_gene: TRBV27; d_gene: .; CDR3nt: TGTGCCAGCAGTTTTAGGGGTCTCACTGAAGCTTTCTTT; CDR3aa: CASSFRGLTEAFF
j_gene: TRBJ2-3; abundance: .; v_gene: TRBV7-9; d_gene: TRBD2; CDR3nt: TGTGCCAGCAGACCGGGACTAGCGGGGGGGCGAGATACGCAGTATTTT; CDR3aa: CASRPGLAGGRDTQYF
j_gene: TRBJ2-3; abundance: .; v_gene: TRBV20-1; d_gene: .; CDR3nt: TGCAGTGCTAGTACGGGGAACACAGATACGCAGTATTTT; CDR3aa: CSASTGNTDTQYF
j_gene: TRBJ1-3; abundance: few; v_gene: TRBV7-9; d_gene: .; CDR3nt: TGTGCCAGCAGCTTAGGGGCAGCTGGAAACACCATATATTTT; CDR3aa: CASSLGAAGNTIYF
j_gene: TRBJ2-1; abundance: .; v_gene: TRBV7-2; d_gene: TRBD2; CDR3nt: TGTGCCAGCAGCGTACTAGCGGGGGGCGGTCACAATGAGCAGTTCTTC; CDR3aa: CASSVLAGGGHNEQFF
j_gene: TRBJ1-6; abundance: .; v_gene: TRBV28; d_gene: TRBD1; CDR3nt: TGTGCCAGCAGTTCCCAGGGGGCCTATAATTCACCCCTCCACTTT; CDR3aa: CASSSQGAYNSPLHF
j_gene: TRBJ2-1; abundance: once; v_gene: TRBV7-2; d_gene: .; CDR3nt: TGTGCCAGCAGCATGGCTAGCTCCTACAATGAGCAGTTCTTC; CDR3aa: CASSMASSYNEQFF
j_gene: TRBJ2-3; abundance: .; v_gene: TRBV5-1; d_gene: TRBD1; CDR3nt: TGCGCCAGCAGCTTCGGGACAGGGCGTGTCACAGATACGCAGTATTTT; CDR3aa: CASSFGTGRVTDTQYF
j_gene: TRBJ1-1; abundance: .; v_gene: TRBV3-1/TRBV3-2; d_gene: .; CDR3nt: TGTGCCAGCAGCCTAATAGCTGGACAGAAAGCTTTCTTT; CDR3aa: CASSLIAGQKAFF
j_gene: TRBJ2-3; abundance: .; v_gene: TRBV9; d_gene: TRBD2; CDR3nt: TGTGCCAGCAGCAACGGCGGGGGGAGCACAGATACGCAGTATTTT; CDR3aa: CASSNGGGSTDTQYF
j_gene: TRBJ1-1; abundance: .; v_gene: TRBV7-9; d_gene: .; CDR3nt: TGTGCCAGCAGCCCCGCCACGTGGCAGATGAACACTGAAGCTTTCTTT; CDR3aa: CASSPATWQMNTEAFF
j_gene: TRBJ2-3; abundance: .; v_gene: TRBV5-1; d_gene: TRBD2; CDR3nt: TGCGCCAGCAGCTTGGGTAGCCTAGCGGGGGGGCCTAGCACAGATACGCAGTATTTT; CDR3aa: CASSLGSLAGGPSTDTQYF
j_gene: TRBJ1-2; abundance: few; v_gene: TRBV7-6; d_gene: TRBD1; CDR3nt: TGTGCCAGCACCCCGGCAGGGGGCGATGACGGCTACACCTTC; CDR3aa: CASTPAGGDDGYTF
j_gene: TRBJ1-3; abundance: .; v_gene: TRBV29-1; d_gene: .; CDR3nt: TGCAGCGTTGAAGACCCACTAAGCTCTGGAAACACCATATATTTT; CDR3aa: CSVEDPLSSGNTIYF
j_gene: TRBJ1-4; abundance: .; v_gene: TRBV12-3/TRBV12-4; d_gene: .; CDR3nt: TGTGCCAGCAGGCAACTTCTAGGAAAACTGTTTTTT; CDR3aa: CASRQLLGKLFF
j_gene: TRBJ2-1; abundance: .; v_gene: TRBV24-1; d_gene: .; CDR3nt: TGTGCCACCTGGGACTCTTGGCGTGGTGAGCAGTTCTTC; CDR3aa: CATWDSWRGEQFF
j_gene: TRBJ2-5; abundance: .; v_gene: TRBV7-9; d_gene: .; CDR3nt: TGTGCCAGCAGCGTCAGGTTCGGAGAGACCCAGTACTTC; CDR3aa: CASSVRFGETQYF
j_gene: TRBJ2-5; abundance: once; v_gene: TRBV3-1/TRBV3-2; d_gene: TRBD2; CDR3nt: TGTGCCAGCAGCCTAGCGGGGGGGCAAGAGACCCAGTACTTC; CDR3aa: CASSLAGGQETQYF
j_gene: TRBJ2-2; abundance: .; v_gene: TRBV5-6; d_gene: .; CDR3nt: TGTGCCAGCAGCTCCGCGAACACCGGGGAGCTGTTTTTT; CDR3aa: CASSSANTGELFF
j_gene: TRBJ1-1; abundance: few; v_gene: TRBV6-2/TRBV6-3; d_gene: TRBD1; CDR3nt: TGTGCCAGCAGCCGGGGACAGGGGTGGACTGAAGCTTTCTTT; CDR3aa: CASSRGQGWTEAFF
j_gene: TRBJ2-3; abundance: .; v_gene: TRBV29-1; d_gene: TRBD2; CDR3nt: TGCAGCGTGAAGACTAGCGGGGGGCCCACAGATACGCAGTATTTT; CDR3aa: CSVKTSGGPTDTQYF
j_gene: TRBJ1-3; abundance: once; v_gene: TRBV30; d_gene: .; CDR3nt: TGTGCCTGGAGGGTTAGCTCTGGAAACACCATATATTTT; CDR3aa: CAWRVSSGNTIYF